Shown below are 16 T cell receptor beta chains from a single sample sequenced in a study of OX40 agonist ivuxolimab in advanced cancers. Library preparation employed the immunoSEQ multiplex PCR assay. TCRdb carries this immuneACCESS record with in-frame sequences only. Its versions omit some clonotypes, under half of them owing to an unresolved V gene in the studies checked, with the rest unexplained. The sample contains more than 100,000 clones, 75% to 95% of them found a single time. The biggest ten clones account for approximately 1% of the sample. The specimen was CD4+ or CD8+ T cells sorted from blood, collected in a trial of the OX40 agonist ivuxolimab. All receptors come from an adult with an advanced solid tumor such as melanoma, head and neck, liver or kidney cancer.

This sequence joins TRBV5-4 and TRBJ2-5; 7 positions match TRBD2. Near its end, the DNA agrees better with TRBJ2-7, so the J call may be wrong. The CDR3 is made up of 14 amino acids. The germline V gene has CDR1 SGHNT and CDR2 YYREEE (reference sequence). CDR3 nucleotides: TGTGCCAGCAGTTCGGGACTATCCCTCTACGAGCAGTACTTC. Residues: CASSSGLSLYEQYF.

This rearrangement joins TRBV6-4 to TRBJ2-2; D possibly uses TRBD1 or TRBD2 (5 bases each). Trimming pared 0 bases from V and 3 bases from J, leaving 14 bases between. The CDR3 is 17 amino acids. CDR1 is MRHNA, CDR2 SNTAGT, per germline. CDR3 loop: CASSDSGGWNDTGELFF. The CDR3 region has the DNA TGTGCCAGCAGTGACTCTGGGGGTTGGAACGACACCGGGGAGCTGTTTTTT.

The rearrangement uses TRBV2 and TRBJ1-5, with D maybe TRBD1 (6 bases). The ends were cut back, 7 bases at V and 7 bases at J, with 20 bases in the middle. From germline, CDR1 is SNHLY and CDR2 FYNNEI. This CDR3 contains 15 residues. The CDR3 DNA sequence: TGTGCCAGCAATTCTGACCAGGGGCGGGACCAGCCCCAGCATTTT. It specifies CASNSDQGRDQPQHF.

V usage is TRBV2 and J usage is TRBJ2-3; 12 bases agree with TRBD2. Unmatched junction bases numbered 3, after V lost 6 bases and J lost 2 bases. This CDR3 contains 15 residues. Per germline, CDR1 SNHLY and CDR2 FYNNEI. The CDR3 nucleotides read TGTGCCAGCAGCGGACTAGCGGGATCCACAGATACGCAGTATTTT. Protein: CASSGLAGSTDTQYF. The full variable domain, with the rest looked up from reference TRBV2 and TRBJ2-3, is EPEVTQTPSHQVTQMGQEVILRCVPISNHLYFYWYRQILGQKVEFLVSFYNNEISEKSEIFDDQFSVERPDGSNFTLKIRSTKLEDSAMYFCASSGLAGSTDTQYFGPGTRLTVL.

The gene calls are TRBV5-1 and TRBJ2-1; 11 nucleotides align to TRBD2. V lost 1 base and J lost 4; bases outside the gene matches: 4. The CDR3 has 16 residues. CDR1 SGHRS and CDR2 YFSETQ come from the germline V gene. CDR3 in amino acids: CASSLTSGRVYNEQFF. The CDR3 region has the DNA TGCGCCAGCAGCTTGACTAGCGGGAGAGTATACAATGAGCAGTTCTTC.

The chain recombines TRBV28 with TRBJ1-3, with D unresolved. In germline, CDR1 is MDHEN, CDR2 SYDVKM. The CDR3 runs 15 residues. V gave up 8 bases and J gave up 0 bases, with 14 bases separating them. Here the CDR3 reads CASWPAKASGNTIYF. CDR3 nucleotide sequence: TGTGCCAGCTGGCCAGCGAAAGCCTCTGGAAACACCATATATTTT.

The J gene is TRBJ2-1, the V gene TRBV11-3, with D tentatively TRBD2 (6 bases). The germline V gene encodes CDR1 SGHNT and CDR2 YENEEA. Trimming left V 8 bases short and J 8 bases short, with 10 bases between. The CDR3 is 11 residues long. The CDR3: CASARRDEQFF. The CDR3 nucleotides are TGTGCCAGCGCCCGGAGGGATGAGCAGTTCTTC. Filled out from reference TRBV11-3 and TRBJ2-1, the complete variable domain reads EAGVVQSPRYKIIEKKQPVAFWCNPISGHNTLYWYLQNLGQGPELLIRYENEEAVDDSQLPKDRFSAERLKGVDSTLKIQPAELGDSAVYLCASARRDEQFFGPGTRLTVL.

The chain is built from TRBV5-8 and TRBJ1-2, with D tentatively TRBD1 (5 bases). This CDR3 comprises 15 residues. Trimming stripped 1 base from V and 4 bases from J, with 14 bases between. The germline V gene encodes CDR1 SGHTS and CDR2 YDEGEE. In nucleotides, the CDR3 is TGTGCCAGCAGCTTGAAAACAGGCCCGGCCTATGGCTACACCTTC. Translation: CASSLKTGPAYGYTF.

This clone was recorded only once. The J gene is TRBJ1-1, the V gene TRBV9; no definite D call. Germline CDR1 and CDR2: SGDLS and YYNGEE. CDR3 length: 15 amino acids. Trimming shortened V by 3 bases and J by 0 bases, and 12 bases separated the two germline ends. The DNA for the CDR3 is TGTGCCAGCAGCGCAATGGACGGAATGAACACTGAAGCTTTCTTT. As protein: CASSAMDGMNTEAFF. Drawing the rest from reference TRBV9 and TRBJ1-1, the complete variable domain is DSGVTQTPKHLITATGQRVTLRCSPRSGDLSVYWYQQSLDQGLQFLIQYYNGEERAKGNILERFSAQQFPDLHSELNLSSLELGDSALYFCASSAMDGMNTEAFFGQGTRLTVV.

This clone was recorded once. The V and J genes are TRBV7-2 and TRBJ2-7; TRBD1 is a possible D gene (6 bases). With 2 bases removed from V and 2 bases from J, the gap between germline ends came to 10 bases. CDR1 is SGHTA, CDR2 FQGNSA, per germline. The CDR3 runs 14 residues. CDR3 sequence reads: CASSLQGITYEQYF. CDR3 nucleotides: TGTGCCAGCAGCTTACAGGGGATCACCTACGAGCAGTACTTC.

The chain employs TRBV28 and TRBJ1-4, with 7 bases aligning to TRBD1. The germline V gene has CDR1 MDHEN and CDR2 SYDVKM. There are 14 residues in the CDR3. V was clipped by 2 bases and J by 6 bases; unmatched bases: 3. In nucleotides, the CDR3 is TGTGCCAGCAGTTTAAGGGACAGTGATGAAAAACTGTTTTTT. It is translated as CASSLRDSDEKLFF. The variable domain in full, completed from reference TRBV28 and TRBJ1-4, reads DVKVTQSSRYLVKRTGEKVFLECVQDMDHENMFWYRQDPGLGLRLIYFSYDVKMKEKGDIPEGYSVSREKKERFSLILESASTNQTSMYLCASSLRDSDEKLFFGSGTQLSVL.

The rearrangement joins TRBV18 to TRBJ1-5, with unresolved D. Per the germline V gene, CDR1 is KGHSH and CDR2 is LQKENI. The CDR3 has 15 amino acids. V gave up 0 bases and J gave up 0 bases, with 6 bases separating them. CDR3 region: CASSPPLYSNQPQHF. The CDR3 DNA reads TGTGCCAGCTCACCACCCCTTTATAGCAATCAGCCCCAGCATTTT.

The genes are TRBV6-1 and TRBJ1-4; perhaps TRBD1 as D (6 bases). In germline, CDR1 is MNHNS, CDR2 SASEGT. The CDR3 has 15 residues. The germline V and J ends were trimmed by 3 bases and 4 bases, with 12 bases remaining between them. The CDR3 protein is CASSDWGGDNEKLFF. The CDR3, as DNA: TGTGCCAGCAGTGATTGGGGGGGCGATAATGAAAAACTGTTTTTT.

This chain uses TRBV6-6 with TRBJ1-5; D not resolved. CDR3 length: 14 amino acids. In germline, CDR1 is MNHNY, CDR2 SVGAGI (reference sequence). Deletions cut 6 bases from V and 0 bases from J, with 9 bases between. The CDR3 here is CASSHHDSNQPQHF. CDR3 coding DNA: TGTGCCAGCAGCCACCACGATAGCAATCAGCCCCAGCATTTT.

The chain's CDR3 is CASSGKDRVGYGYTF. The DNA of the CDR3 is TGTGCCAGCAGCGGGAAGGACAGGGTCGGCTATGGCTACACCTTC. The rearrangement links TRBV27 to TRBJ1-2, with TRBD1 matching 8 bases. J gave up 4 bases and V 6 bases, and 10 bases lay outside the gene matches. The CDR3 loop spans 15 amino acids. Germline V gives CDR1 MNHEY, CDR2 SMNVEV (reference sequence).

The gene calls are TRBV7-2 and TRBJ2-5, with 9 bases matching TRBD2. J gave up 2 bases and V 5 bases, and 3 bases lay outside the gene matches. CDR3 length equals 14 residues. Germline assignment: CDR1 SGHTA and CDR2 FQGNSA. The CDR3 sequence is CASSRLAAQETQYF. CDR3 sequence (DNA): TGTGCCAGCAGCCGACTAGCGGCACAAGAGACCCAGTACTTC.